This T cell receptor beta chain was sequenced for a study of cytomegalovirus exposure and HLA in healthy donors. The wider study: Roughly 85 million unique TCRs from HLA-typed donors made up an early data release.

Vbeta (60) and Jbeta (13) primers were used in the PCR. Sequenced by immunoSEQ multiplex PCR; TCRdb stores in-frame clones only, minus some. The sample has about 270,000 clones, 80% to 90% seen once. Although they were nominally healthy when sampled, donors likely had unrecorded immune exposures. Study-level results: Segments of the TCR beta V type were, in most cases, productive about 87% or about 30% of the time in an earlier analysis.

The length of the CDR3 is 16 residues. Trimming stripped 2 bases from V and 4 bases from J, with 15 bases between. The germline gives CDR1 SGDLS, CDR2 YYNGEE. Regarding this clone: The antigen is unknown.

The chain carries TRBV9 and TRBJ2-2; D is undetermined. Sample: PBMCs. The sequence was collected from a man aged 35 to 55 in good health and CMV-seropositive. CDR3 nucleotides: TGTGCCAGCAGCGTTAGTAGTAGCATGACCACCGGGGAGCTGTTTTTT. Translating gives CASSVSSSMTTGELFF.